What follows is one TCR beta chain and its context. This sample was taken from a study of CD8+ T cells in alopecia areata. After isolation, RNA underwent reverse transcription to generate cDNA as the sequencing template. Sequencing used immunoSEQ multiplex PCR; TCRdb keeps in-frame clones, though not all of them. Of roughly 6,600 clones listed, under 70% were seen once; the top ten hold roughly 17%. Germline V gene data show CDR1 as LGHNT and CDR2 as FRNRAP. This CDR3 contains 16 residues. After removal of 7 bases from V and 9 bases from J, the junction contained 15 bases not matched to a gene. Described treatment: oral pan-JAK inhibitor, 5-10 mg twice daily. As part of sample collection, lesional scalp punch biopsies and peripheral blood were taken from alopecia areata patients.

This material consisted of skin, taken at week 4, from a patient treated with tofacitinib. V gene TRBV12-5 combines with J gene TRBJ2-1, with 10 bases lining up with TRBD2. This sequence was found in a human donor with alopecia areata. CDR3 sequence (DNA): TGTGCTAGTGTTTTTACCAGCGGGAGGGTCTGGGGTGAGCAGTTCTTC. Protein: CASVFTSGRVWGEQFF.